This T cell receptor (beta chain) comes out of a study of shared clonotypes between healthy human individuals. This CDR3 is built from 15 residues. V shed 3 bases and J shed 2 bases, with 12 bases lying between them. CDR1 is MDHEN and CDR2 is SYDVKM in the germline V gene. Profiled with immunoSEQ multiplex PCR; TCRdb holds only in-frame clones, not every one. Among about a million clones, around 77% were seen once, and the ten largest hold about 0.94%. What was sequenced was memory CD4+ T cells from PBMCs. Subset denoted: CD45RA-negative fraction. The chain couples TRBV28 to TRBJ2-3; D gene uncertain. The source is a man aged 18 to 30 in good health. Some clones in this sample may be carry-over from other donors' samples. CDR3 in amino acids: CASSFLRSDTDTQYF. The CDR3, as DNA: TGTGCCAGCAGTTTCCTCAGAAGTGACACAGATACGCAGTATTTT.